This T cell receptor (beta chain) was recorded in a study of blood T cell repertoires in COVID-19. Study-level information: T cells, B-cell-depleted T cells, or PBMCs provided the cDNA or gDNA that served as material.

The CDR3 runs to 19 residues. Germline CDR1 is SGHVS and CDR2 is FNYEAQ. V lost 5 bases, J lost 4 bases, and 18 bases stayed unmatched. Original handling: Quantification of nucleated cells was approximated via reference gene primer amplification. Only in-frame clones appear in the TCRdb table, and some are missing; sequencing was by immunoSEQ multiplex PCR. That table supplies the V and J calls and clone size; D and trimming were determined from the DNA. Seen here are approximately 300,000 clones, more than 85% observed once, and the top ten hold approximately 4.6%. The sample was peripheral blood. The TCR originated in a man aged 35 to 55 with acute or convalescent COVID-19. The rearrangement joins TRBV7-6 to TRBJ1-3, with TRBD1 identical over 9 bases. This CDR3 is CASSRAPVQGAKGGNTIYF. CDR3 DNA sequence: TGTGCCAGCAGCCGCGCCCCGGTACAGGGGGCAAAGGGAGGAAACACCATATATTTT.